This T cell receptor beta chain emerged from a study of OX40 agonist ivuxolimab in advanced cancers. Study-wide results and limits: Partial responders dosed at 0.1-3.0 mg/kg displayed clonal expansion ranking among the lowest.

Generated by immunoSEQ multiplex PCR, the TCRdb table keeps only in-frame clones and is missing some. The repertoire consists of around 140,000 clones, with over 75% occurring once and the leading ten covering approximately 0.99%. Notes on this clone: Its target is not known.

No patient had autoimmune disease or received systemic immunosuppression. Per germline, CDR1 SGHRS and CDR2 YFSETQ. The V and J ends lost 0 bases and 3 bases respectively, with 15 bases between them. This CDR3 spans 16 amino acids. The starting material was CD4+ or CD8+ T cells sorted from blood, obtained in a trial of the OX40 agonist ivuxolimab. J is TRBJ2-5 and V is TRBV5-1; tentative D call: TRBD2 (8 bases). The clonotype originates from an adult with an advanced solid tumor such as melanoma, head and neck, liver or kidney cancer. This CDR3 is CASSLGHSGTEETQYF. The CDR3 DNA is TGCGCCAGCAGCTTGGGTCATAGCGGGACAGAAGAGACCCAGTACTTC.